A selection of T cell receptor beta chains follows, all from one sample in a study of blood T cell repertoires in COVID-19. Assay: immunoSEQ multiplex PCR; the TCRdb copy retains only in-frame clones and omits some. There are roughly 300,000 clones in the sample; 75% to 95% occur only once, and 6.8% lies in the top ten. The sample was peripheral blood. These receptors all come from a woman aged 25 to 39 with COVID-19, enrolled during active disease. Both conserved end residues are trimmed from each CDR3. The order of the fields is D gene, J gene, CDR3 length, V gene, CDR3 protein. A D gene is named only where the DNA matches it firmly.

D: NA; J: TRBJ1-2; length: 9; V: TRBV28; CDR3: ASTNRARYT
D: TRBD1; J: TRBJ2-1; length: 12; V: TRBV3-1/TRBV3-2; CDR3: ASSGARGYNEQF
D: NA; J: TRBJ1-2; length: 12; V: TRBV28; CDR3: ASTQRGSRYGYT
D: NA; J: TRBJ1-1; length: 11; V: TRBV19; CDR3: ASNTGPRTEAF
D: TRBD2; J: TRBJ2-1; length: 14; V: TRBV7-9; CDR3: ASSPLGLAGGTEQF
D: NA; J: TRBJ2-1; length: 11; V: TRBV27; CDR3: ASRLLLADEQF
D: NA; J: TRBJ2-1; length: 8; V: TRBV12-3/TRBV12-4; CDR3: ASGINEQF
D: TRBD1; J: TRBJ1-1; length: 13; V: TRBV5-1; CDR3: ASSLMQGANTEAF
D: TRBD1; J: TRBJ1-1; length: 11; V: TRBV24-1; CDR3: ATRTGVSTEAF
D: NA; J: TRBJ1-5; length: 13; V: TRBV2; CDR3: ASGGRESIPQPQH
D: NA; J: TRBJ2-1; length: 12; V: TRBV7-7; CDR3: ASSLQGSHNEQF
D: NA; J: TRBJ2-3; length: 16; V: TRBV12-5; CDR3: ASGLVEAPRRGTDTQY
D: TRBD1; J: TRBJ2-2; length: 15; V: TRBV3-1/TRBV3-2; CDR3: ASSQTIGTGLTGELF
D: TRBD2; J: TRBJ2-1; length: 14; V: TRBV5-1; CDR3: ASSLQAGGAYNEQF
D: NA; J: TRBJ1-4; length: 12; V: TRBV28; CDR3: ASSSTGTNEKLF
D: NA; J: TRBJ1-5; length: 9; V: TRBV28; CDR3: ASGLNQPQH
D: TRBD1; J: TRBJ2-2; length: 15; V: TRBV30; CDR3: AWRHRDRGSNTGELF
D: NA; J: TRBJ1-6; length: 11; V: TRBV4-3; CDR3: ASRGQGNSPLH
D: NA; J: TRBJ2-5; length: 14; V: TRBV5-1; CDR3: ASSPVSGKGLGTQY
D: NA; J: TRBJ2-1; length: 13; V: TRBV9; CDR3: ASSVDYRAYNEQF
D: NA; J: TRBJ1-2; length: 11; V: TRBV12-3/TRBV12-4; CDR3: ASSLRQKAGYT
D: NA; J: TRBJ2-3; length: 12; V: TRBV24-1; CDR3: ATSDVSRTDTQY
D: NA; J: TRBJ1-3; length: 13; V: TRBV28; CDR3: ASSLGRSLGNTIY
D: NA; J: TRBJ2-5; length: 11; V: TRBV2; CDR3: ASQQGNEETQY